This TCR beta chain came from a study of blood T cell repertoires in COVID-19. V was cut by 0 bases and J by 4 bases, with 14 bases left in between. The CDR3 loop spans 16 amino acids. CDR1 KGHDR and CDR2 SFDVKD come from the germline V gene. The method was immunoSEQ multiplex PCR; TCRdb's version includes in-frame clones alone and lacks a portion of them. This table has some 400,000 clones, about 89% appearing once. V usage is TRBV24-1 and J usage is TRBJ1-2, with a weak D call TRBD1 (6 bases). This receptor was identified in a man between 25 and 39 years old who had recovered from COVID-19. The specimen sequenced was PBMCs or T cells enriched from blood (not recorded which). Here the CDR3 reads CATSDLFQGSIYGYTF. The CDR3 DNA is TGTGCCACCAGTGATTTGTTTCAGGGGAGTATCTATGGCTACACCTTC.